The table lists the clone carrying this TCR beta chain with a few counts. An end of the junction does not agree with germline; a read error may underlie this. Amplification of TCR beta CDR3 regions used RNA transcripts. Amplification began with first-round RT-PCR using HTBI primers, then second-round multiplex PCR was performed. TCRdb fed the multiplex PCR reads into MiXCR, producing one record per CDR3 protein. Of 500,000 to 800,000 distinct CDR3 sequences in the sample, 35% to 45% were seen once. The CDR3 covers 15 residues. Germline lookup yields CDR1 SGHTA and CDR2 FQGNSA. This specimen belongs to a study of Graves' ophthalmopathy and Graves' hyperthyroidism.

The sequenced sample was peripheral blood. This clonotype originated in an adult man with Graves' ophthalmopathy. The rearrangement joins TRBV7-2 to TRBJ2-7, with 9 bases that match TRBD2. CDR3 in DNA: TGCGCCAGCAGCCAAGTTTGGCTAGCGGGGAACGAGCAGTACTTC. This codes for CASSQVWLAGNEQYF. Combining the CDR3 with reference TRBV7-2 and TRBJ2-7 gives the whole variable domain GAGVSQSPSNKVTEKGKDVELRCDPISGHTALYWYRQSLGQGLEFLIYFQGNSAPDKSGLPSDRFSAERTGGSVSTLTIQRTQQEDSAVYLCASSQVWLAGNEQYFGPGTRLTVT.